Listed below are T cell receptor beta chains from one sample, sequenced in a study of shared clonotypes between healthy human individuals. The data were produced by immunoSEQ multiplex PCR, yet TCRdb's version contains in-frame clones alone and is incomplete. Seen here are about 490,000 clones, 79% observed once, and the top ten hold 12%. Sequenced: PBMCs. All receptors derive from a woman between 40 and 55 years old in good health. Some clones in this sample may be carry-over from other donors' samples. Both conserved end residues are part of each CDR3. A D gene is named only where the DNA matches it firmly. Clone size is not always given. Where it is, it says once, few, many or a class for expanded clones.

V	size	D	J	DNA	CDR3
TRBV9	.	.	TRBJ2-1	TGTGCCAGCACCCCAGCTAGAAGCTACAATGAGCAGTTCTTC	CASTPARSYNEQFF
TRBV9	.	.	TRBJ2-1	TGTGCCAGCAGCGTCGGCAGGGGCGATGAGCAGTTCTTC	CASSVGRGDEQFF
TRBV11-2	.	.	TRBJ2-1	TGTGCCAGCAGCTTAGCGGAAAGCTCCTACAATGAGCAGTTCTTC	CASSLAESSYNEQFF
TRBV29-1	once	TRBD1	TRBJ2-7	TGCAGCGCCGGACAGGGGGCTCAATCTTTTTACGAGCAGTACTTC	CSAGQGAQSFYEQYF
TRBV5-6	.	TRBD2	TRBJ2-7	TGTGCCAGCAGCTTGTTCCGTCCTAGCGGGTCCTACGAGCAGTACTTC	CASSLFRPSGSYEQYF
TRBV4-3	.	.	TRBJ2-3	TGCGCCAGCAGCCAAGATACTCCAGCTAGCACAGATACGCAGTATTTT	CASSQDTPASTDTQYF
TRBV19	.	.	TRBJ2-5	TGTGCCAGTAGTACGGGGGCCAAGAGGACCCAGTACTTC	CASSTGAKRTQYF
TRBV7-2	.	.	TRBJ2-3	TGTGCCAGCAGCCAAGAAGCCGTGGGGCTGACGCAGTATTTT	CASSQEAVGLTQYF
TRBV7-4	.	.	TRBJ1-4	TGTGCCAGCAGCTCACTATTAGCAACTAATGAAAAACTGTTTTTT	CASSSLLATNEKLFF
TRBV4-1	.	.	TRBJ2-2	TGCGCCAGCAGTTCCCGCGAGGCCGGCACCGGGGAGCTGTTTTTT	CASSSREAGTGELFF
TRBV19	.	.	TRBJ1-1	TGTGCCAGTAGTCTCGCCCCCAAGAACACTGAAACTTTCTTT	CASSLAPKNTETFF
TRBV9	once	TRBD2	TRBJ2-3	TGTGCCAGCAGCGTAGGAAGCGGGAGGGTAGATACGCAGTATTTT	CASSVGSGRVDTQYF
TRBV6-5	once	.	TRBJ1-1	TGTGCCAGCAGTCCTCCGGGCTCGCGGAGAGGGGCTTTCTTT	CASSPPGSRRGAFF
TRBV21-1	many	.	TRBJ2-1	TGTGCCAGCAGCAAATCCCCACCCAAATCTCAGGTACAGGGCTTGGACAATGAGCAGTTCTTC	CASSKSPPKSQVQGLDNEQFF
TRBV5-4	.	TRBD1	TRBJ1-1	TGTGCCAGCAGCCCGACAGGGGGCAGAACTGAAGCTTTCTTT	CASSPTGGRTEAFF
TRBV7-8	.	TRBD1	TRBJ2-1	TGTGCCAGCAGAGGCCCGGGACAGGGGAGGGATGAGCAGTTCTTC	CASRGPGQGRDEQFF
TRBV2	once	.	TRBJ2-2	TGTGCCAGCAAGATGGGGGCGGGAAGGAACACCGGGGAGCTGTTTTTT	CASKMGAGRNTGELFF
TRBV5-4	.	TRBD2	TRBJ2-1	TGTGCCAGCAGCTTGTCGTTAGCGGGAAGGAATGAGCAGTTCTTC	CASSLSLAGRNEQFF
TRBV2	.	TRBD2	TRBJ2-1	TGTGCCAGCAGTCGGACTAGCGACCCCTACAATGAGCAGTTCTTC	CASSRTSDPYNEQFF
TRBV28	.	.	TRBJ2-7	TGTGCCAGCAGTCTCACCGGGACGTCGAGCTCCTACGAGCAGTACTTC	CASSLTGTSSSYEQYF
TRBV7-3	few	TRBD2	TRBJ2-1	TGTGCCAGCAGCGACTTAGCGGGAGGGTACAATGAGCAGTTCTTC	CASSDLAGGYNEQFF
TRBV4-2	.	.	TRBJ2-1	TGTGCCAGCAGCCAAGAAACAGAAGGCAATGAGCAGTTCTTC	CASSQETEGNEQFF
TRBV9	.	.	TRBJ2-7	TGTGCCAGCAGCGTAGGCGGAGTCCCCTACGAGCAGTACTTC	CASSVGGVPYEQYF
TRBV25-1	.	TRBD1	TRBJ2-2	TGTGCCAGCAGAGACAAAAGGGGGCTCGACACCGGGGAGCTGTTTTTT	CASRDKRGLDTGELFF
TRBV11-3	.	.	TRBJ2-3	TGTGCAAGCAGCTGGGGTAGAAGCACAGATACGCAGTATTTT	CASSWGRSTDTQYF
TRBV10-2	.	.	TRBJ1-2	TGCGCCAGCAGTGAGTCTTTAGGCAGAACTAACTATGGCTACACCTTC	CASSESLGRTNYGYTF
TRBV28	once	.	TRBJ2-1	TGTGCCAGCAGCCAGATTACAGGGACCCACAATGAGCAGTTCTTC	CASSQITGTHNEQFF
TRBV6-4	.	.	TRBJ2-2	TGTGCCAGCAGCCTCGGAGCGGGCGAGAACACCGGGGAGCTGTTTTTT	CASSLGAGENTGELFF
TRBV19	.	.	TRBJ2-7	TGTGCCAGTAGTACGGGAACAGCCCGGTACGAGCAGTACTTC	CASSTGTARYEQYF
TRBV5-1	few	.	TRBJ2-7	TGCGCCAGCAGCCCGGGAACGGCAGCCTCCTACGAGCAGTACTTC	CASSPGTAASYEQYF
TRBV6-4	.	TRBD2	TRBJ2-1	TGTGCCAGCAGTACAGGTGGGGGTAGCGGGAGTAATGAGCAGTTCTTC	CASSTGGGSGSNEQFF
TRBV30	once	.	TRBJ2-2	TGTGCCTGGAGGGGGAGGTTGACCACCGGGGAGCTGTTTTTT	CAWRGRLTTGELFF
TRBV10-3	.	.	TRBJ1-1	TGTGCCATCAGTGACCATATGAACACTGAAGCTTTCTTT	CAISDHMNTEAFF
TRBV19	.	TRBD1	TRBJ1-5	TGTGCCAGTAGTTACACAGGGGAGGTCCATCAGCCCCAGCATTTT	CASSYTGEVHQPQHF
TRBV2	once	.	TRBJ1-2	TGTGCCAGCTCCAAACAAGGAACCTATGGCTACACCTTC	CASSKQGTYGYTF
TRBV7-9	.	TRBD2	TRBJ2-1	TGTGCCAGCAGCTCCTGGTTAGCGGGCTCCTACAATGAGCAGTTCTTC	CASSSWLAGSYNEQFF
TRBV30	.	.	TRBJ1-2	TGTGCCTGGAGTGTATCTGGTACCCTCTATGGCTACACCTTC	CAWSVSGTLYGYTF
TRBV7-9	.	.	TRBJ2-1	TGTGCCAGCAGCACAATCGAGCAGTTCTTC	CASSTIEQFF
TRBV9	.	TRBD1	TRBJ2-3	TGTGCCAGCAGCGTAGAACAGGGGGCGCGGGGCACAGATACGCAGTATTTT	CASSVEQGARGTDTQYF
TRBV10-3	.	.	TRBJ1-3	TGTGCCATCAGTGACACAGGGATCTCTGGAAACACCATATATTTT	CAISDTGISGNTIYF
TRBV2	few	TRBD1	TRBJ1-5	TGTGCCAGCAGCAAACAGGGGGCGTTCGATCAGCCCCAGCATTTT	CASSKQGAFDQPQHF
TRBV6-6	many	.	TRBJ1-5	TGTGCCACCAAAGAACACCGTAGCAATCAGCCCCAGCATTTT	CATKEHRSNQPQHF
TRBV7-2	.	.	TRBJ1-5	TGTGCCAGCAGCTTACACGGGGCCGGGCCCCAGCATTTT	CASSLHGAGPQHF
TRBV14	once	.	TRBJ2-7	TGTGCCAGCAGCGAGGGTGGCACCTCCTACGAGCAGTACTTC	CASSEGGTSYEQYF
TRBV11-2	.	.	TRBJ1-2	TGTGCCAGCAGGGCCTATGGCTACACCTTC	CASRAYGYTF